This T cell receptor (beta chain) was sequenced in a study of blood T cell repertoires in COVID-19. Study context: The United States, Italy and Spain were the sources of the acute and convalescent COVID-19 samples. T cells, B-cell-depleted T cells, or PBMCs provided the cDNA or gDNA that served as material.

In the original analysis: Researchers report that nucleated cell counts were estimated from reference gene primer amplification. Using immunoSEQ multiplex PCR, the repertoire was profiled, and TCRdb retains in-frame clones only, with some absent. V, J and clone size reflect that table, while D and trimming were determined from the DNA. This sample has 110,000 or so clones; approximately 90% occur once, and the top ten carry roughly 8%. There are 14 residues in the CDR3. V lost 2 bases and J lost 4; bases outside the gene matches: 2. Germline assignment: CDR1 SGHRS and CDR2 YFSETQ. The sequence came from a human donor in a cohort sampled during active COVID-19. Sequencing used peripheral blood. V usage is TRBV5-1 and J usage is TRBJ2-2; TRBD2 agrees at 7 bases. CDR3: CASSFRLATGELFF. Written as DNA, the CDR3 is TGCGCCAGCAGCTTCAGACTAGCCACCGGGGAGCTGTTTTTT.